Listed below are T cell receptor beta chains from one sample, sequenced in a study of blood T cell repertoires in COVID-19. Produced via immunoSEQ multiplex PCR; TCRdb's table is partial and in-frame only. Of 40,000 to 50,000 clones listed, more than 75% were seen once; the top ten hold over 2%. The source material was peripheral blood. The source is an older woman with acute or convalescent COVID-19. CDR3s include the opening cysteine and the closing phenylalanine or tryptophan. The order of the fields is D gene, V gene, clone size, J gene, CDR3 protein, CDR3 DNA. D genes are given only for firm matches. A row's size may be missing; if present it is once, few, many or a size class.

>.|TRBV7-2|.|TRBJ2-1
CASSLDAGPNEQFF
TGTGCCAGCAGCTTAGACGCGGGGCCCAATGAGCAGTTCTTC
>.|TRBV7-2|.|TRBJ1-2
CASSLGTAGAGGYTF
TGTGCCAGCAGCTTAGGGACGGCAGGGGCAGGGGGCTACACCTTC
>TRBD2|TRBV7-8|.|TRBJ2-2
CASSLTREGRTGELFF
TGTGCCAGCAGCTTAACGCGGGAGGGCAGGACCGGGGAGCTGTTTTTT
>.|TRBV2|.|TRBJ1-6
CASTVGRGSPLHF
TGTGCCAGCACCGTAGGCCGGGGGTCACCCCTCCACTTT
>.|TRBV24-1|.|TRBJ1-2
CATSDSLGKQGVDGYTF
TGTGCCACCAGTGATTCGTTGGGGAAACAGGGAGTGGATGGCTACACCTTC
>.|TRBV2|.|TRBJ2-3
CASMVTSTDTQYF
TGTGCCAGCATGGTCACTAGCACAGATACGCAGTATTTT
>TRBD1|TRBV6-5|.|TRBJ1-2
CASSKSGTEGYTF
TGTGCCAGCAGTAAGTCCGGGACAGAAGGCTACACCTTC
>TRBD2|TRBV30|.|TRBJ2-1
CAWQITPGLAGSRGEQFF
TGTGCCTGGCAGATAACTCCGGGACTAGCGGGATCTCGTGGTGAGCAGTTCTTC
>.|TRBV9|once|TRBJ2-3
CASSVSYSGTDTQYF
TGTGCCAGCAGCGTAAGCTATTCGGGCACAGATACGCAGTATTTT
>TRBD1|TRBV5-1|.|TRBJ1-2
CASSLRQGDGYTF
TGCGCCAGCAGCCTCCGACAGGGGGATGGCTACACCTTC
>.|TRBV15|.|TRBJ2-1
CATSRGGNRATYNEQFF
TGTGCCACCAGCAGAGGAGGTAACAGGGCCACCTACAATGAGCAGTTCTTC
>.|TRBV5-1|.|TRBJ1-1
CASSPLGRQTEAFF
TGCGCCAGCAGCCCATTGGGCAGGCAGACTGAAGCTTTCTTT
>.|TRBV6-1|.|TRBJ2-1
CASSAGLIAISYNEQFF
TGTGCCAGCAGTGCAGGCCTAATAGCGATATCCTACAATGAGCAGTTCTTC
>.|TRBV4-2|.|TRBJ1-5
CASSQDGWVGEQPQHF
TGTGCCAGCAGCCAAGATGGATGGGTCGGGGAACAGCCCCAGCATTTT
>TRBD2|TRBV10-1|.|TRBJ2-7
CASIQEGRGGYEQYF
TGCGCCAGCATCCAAGAGGGCCGCGGGGGCTACGAGCAGTACTTC
>TRBD2|TRBV6-1|.|TRBJ2-3
CASSERGGLDTQYF
TGTGCCAGCAGTGAGCGGGGGGGCCTTGATACGCAGTATTTT
>TRBD2|TRBV5-1|.|TRBJ2-2
CASFAGPGLASGELFF
TGCGCCAGCTTCGCCGGACCGGGACTAGCGTCCGGGGAGCTGTTTTTT
>.|TRBV2|.|TRBJ1-5
CASSETQSNQPQHF
TGTGCCAGCAGTGAAACTCAAAGCAATCAGCCCCAGCATTTT
>TRBD2|TRBV19|.|TRBJ2-1
CASSLAGGSSYNEQFF
TGTGCCAGTAGTCTAGCGGGAGGGAGCTCCTACAATGAGCAGTTCTTC
>.|TRBV25-1|.|TRBJ1-1
CASSDTRRVGGKAFF
TGTGCCAGCAGTGATACGCGGCGGGTCGGGGGGAAAGCTTTCTTT
>.|TRBV6-6|.|TRBJ1-2
CASSSMFRTLGGGYTF
TGTGCCAGCAGCTCCATGTTCCGGACCCTCGGGGGTGGCTACACCTTC
>TRBD1|TRBV10-3|.|TRBJ2-7
CAISESTGNYEQYF
TGTGCCATCAGTGAGTCGACAGGGAACTACGAGCAGTACTTC
>TRBD1|TRBV6-7|.|TRBJ2-2
CARAPGQGATGELFF
TGTGCCAGGGCTCCGGGACAGGGGGCTACCGGGGAGCTGTTTTTT
>.|TRBV14|.|TRBJ1-6
CASSLGSYNSPLHF
TGTGCCAGCAGTTTGGGCTCTTATAATTCACCCCTCCACTTT
>TRBD1|TRBV9|.|TRBJ2-3
CASSEGTASSTDTQYF
TGTGCCAGCAGCGAGGGGACAGCATCTAGCACAGATACGCAGTATTTT
>.|TRBV25-1|.|TRBJ2-1
CASSEWADGEQFF
TGTGCCAGCAGTGAATGGGCCGATGGGGAGCAGTTCTTC
>.|TRBV4-2|.|TRBJ1-2
CASSRDTSHGYTF
TGTGCCAGCAGCCGGGACACGTCGCATGGCTACACCTTC
>.|TRBV6-1|.|TRBJ2-2
CASSEFPGTIKGELFF
TGTGCCAGCAGTGAATTCCCGGGAACGATTAAGGGGGAGCTGTTTTTT
>.|TRBV29-1|.|TRBJ1-1
CSVAGAGRKEWNTEAFF
TGCAGCGTTGCCGGCGCAGGGCGGAAAGAGTGGAACACTGAAGCTTTCTTT
>.|TRBV9|.|TRBJ2-1
CASSVSIYEQFF
TGTGCCAGCAGCGTTAGTATATATGAGCAGTTCTTC
>TRBD2|TRBV2|.|TRBJ2-1
CASSLGLLLMYNEQFF
TGTGCCAGCAGCCTGGGACTACTGTTAATGTACAATGAGCAGTTCTTC
>TRBD1|TRBV18|.|TRBJ2-3
CASSPGQGTDTQYF
TGTGCCAGCTCACCGGGACAGGGGACTGATACGCAGTATTTT
>.|TRBV6-5|.|TRBJ1-1
CASSYNPNTEAFF
TGTGCCAGCAGTTATAATCCGAACACTGAAGCTTTCTTT
>TRBD1|TRBV27|.|TRBJ1-4
CASSMTGINEKLFF
TGTGCCAGCAGTATGACAGGGATTAATGAAAAACTGTTTTTT